What follows is one T cell receptor (beta chain) and its context. The data are from a study of blood T cell repertoires in COVID-19. Sequencing was performed with immunoSEQ multiplex PCR; in TCRdb, only in-frame clones are kept and a portion is missing. The sample lists 150,000 to 200,000 clones, 90% to 95% occurring once. Germline V gives CDR1 MNHEY, CDR2 SVGAGI. The CDR3 totals 14 residues. The ends lost 2 bases at V and 7 bases at J; junction bases unmatched: 5. The sample taken for sequencing was peripheral blood. The rearrangement joins TRBV6-5 to TRBJ2-7; 10 positions agree with TRBD1. The TCR sequence derives from a woman between 50 and 59 years old with acute or convalescent COVID-19. CDR3 protein: CASSYGQGGREQYF. Written as DNA, the CDR3 is TGTGCCAGCAGTTACGGACAGGGGGGTAGAGAGCAGTACTTC.